This TCR beta chain was recorded in a study of T cells in Graves' hyperthyroidism and ophthalmopathy. The CDR3 totals 13 residues. V dropped 6 bases and J dropped 5 bases, with 13 bases sitting between them. Germline V gene data show CDR1 as MDHEN and CDR2 as SYDVKM. The investigators amplified TCR beta CDR3 regions from RNA transcripts. The primer set for the first-round RT-PCR of the TCR CDR3 was HTBI. Via MiXCR, TCRdb re-called the multiplex PCR reads, giving one row per CDR3 protein. The sample yields under 400,000 distinct CDR3 sequences, about 25% seen once. Graves' hyperthyroidism qualified as stable when ophthalmopathy did not progress within 18 months. Study-wide findings and caveats: Blood also carried most thyroid clonotypes expanded above 0.001. In simple terms, a model built on 13 V-J features told ophthalmopathy apart from stable hyperthyroidism.

The sample holds many counts of this clonotype. Its antigen is unidentified. Specimen: blood. This clonotype was obtained from a man aged 45-65 years with Graves' hyperthyroidism. The chain joins TRBV28 to TRBJ1-1, with D perhaps matching TRBD1 (5 bases). The CDR3 DNA sequence: TGTGCCAGCAGCGGAGGGGAGGGGACTGAAGCTTTCTTT. It encodes CASSGGEGTEAFF.